The 7 T cell receptor beta chains below come from one sample, sequenced in a study of identical twins. TCRdb reprocessed the 5' RACE reads via MiXCR and lists one record per CDR3 protein. The profile shows around 1.7 million distinct CDR3 sequences, under 35% of them singletons. The sequenced sample consisted of cord blood. The receptors were gathered from a newborn girl in good health.

The chain has TRBV6-6 and TRBJ2-7; either TRBD1 or TRBD2 may supply D (5 bases each). CDR1 and CDR2 from the germline V gene are MNHNY and SVGAGI (reference sequence). The CDR3 spans 14 residues. V lost 8 bases, J lost 4 bases, and 18 bases lay in between. The CDR3 loop is CASAWPGHTYEQYF. CDR3 nucleotides: TGTGCCAGCGCCTGGCCGGGGCATACGTACGAGCAGTACTTC.

The chain couples TRBV28 to TRBJ2-1, with D unclear. The length of the CDR3 is 12 residues. The germline V and J ends were trimmed by 5 bases and 5 bases, with 7 bases remaining between them. Germline CDR1 reads MDHEN; CDR2 reads SYDVKM. CDR3 in DNA: TGTGCCAGCAGTCCGGATCACAATGAGCAGTTCTTC. This translates into CASSPDHNEQFF.

The chain has TRBV20-1 and TRBJ2-1; D is perhaps TRBD2 (6 bases). The CDR3 consists of 16 residues. The V gene's germline CDR1 is DFQATT and CDR2 SNEGSKA (reference sequence). The V end was cut by 6 bases, the J end by 0 bases, with 18 bases between. As DNA, the CDR3 is TGCAGTGCCCCAACCGGGGCGGGACTCTCCTACAATGAGCAGTTCTTC. This translates into CSAPTGAGLSYNEQFF.

The J gene is TRBJ2-3, the V gene TRBV5-6; 9 bases agree with TRBD1. Trimming took 3 bases from V and 5 from J; bases not matched to a gene: 10. CDR1 is SGHDT and CDR2 is YYEEEE in the germline V gene. The CDR3 length is 16 residues. CDR3 loop: CASSYLSGQGLDTQYF. Here the CDR3 DNA reads TGTGCCAGCAGCTACCTCTCCGGACAGGGGTTAGATACGCAGTATTTT.

This clonotype was detected many times. The chain combines TRBV28 with TRBJ2-1; TRBD1 agrees at 10 bases. Looked up from germline, CDR1 is MDHEN and CDR2 is SYDVKM. CDR3 length: 15 residues. The J segment lost 5 bases and the V segment lost 7 bases, leaving 8 bases of the junction unmatched. The CDR3 nucleotides are TGTGCCAGCAACCTACCGGGACAGGGGAACAATGAGCAGTTCTTC. This encodes CASNLPGQGNNEQFF.

For the CDR3, the DNA is TGTGCCGCCCGGAGCGGACTGAACACTGAAGCTTTCTTT. It codes for CAARSGLNTEAFF. The gene calls are TRBV24-1 and TRBJ1-1; D ambiguous. This CDR3 contains 13 residues. Germline CDR1 is KGHDR and CDR2 is SFDVKD. V lost 12 bases to trimming and J lost 0 bases, with 13 bases between them.

This clonotype was picked up a small number of times. The chain joins TRBV5-1 to TRBJ2-7, with 10 bases identical to TRBD2. The CDR3 is 14 residues long. Germline lookup yields CDR1 SGHRS and CDR2 YFSETQ. J was trimmed by 6 bases and V by 5 bases; bases with no gene match: 8. The CDR3 DNA follows: TGCGCCAGCAGTCGGTATCTAGCGGGAGTCGAGCAGTACTTC. Its protein is CASSRYLAGVEQYF.